The 15 T cell receptor beta chains given below trace back to one sample, sequenced in a study of cytomegalovirus exposure and HLA in healthy donors. It was with 60 Vbeta and 13 Jbeta primers that the PCR ran. TCRdb keeps only in-frame clones here, not all; method: immunoSEQ multiplex PCR. The data show fewer than 250,000 clones, over 60% seen once. What was sequenced was PBMCs. Receptor source: a man aged 40-50 years in good health and CMV-seronegative.

The chain recombines TRBV7-2 with TRBJ2-1; D ambiguous. There are 12 residues in the CDR3. Germline V gene lookup returns CDR1 SGHTA and CDR2 FQGNSA. V lost 4 bases and J 6 bases, leaving 7 bases between the germline ends. The CDR3 loop is CASSSLGNEQFF. For the CDR3, the DNA is TGTGCCAGCAGCTCCCTCGGCAATGAGCAGTTCTTC.

V gene TRBV6-6 combines with J gene TRBJ2-7; TRBD1 matches at 8 bases. J gave up 1 base and V 6 bases, and 5 bases lay outside the gene matches. CDR1 and CDR2 (germline): MNHNY, SVGAGI (reference sequence). CDR3 length: 14 residues. The CDR3, as DNA: TGTGCCAGCAGGATGGACAGGGAATCCTACGAGCAGTACTTC. Its protein is CASRMDRESYEQYF.

The J gene is TRBJ1-2, the V gene TRBV7-6, with 7 bases fitting TRBD1. CDR1 and CDR2 from the germline V gene are SGHVS and FNYEAQ. V was clipped by 4 bases and J by 4 bases; unmatched bases: 9. The CDR3 runs to 15 residues. CDR3 sequence: CASSSSTTGSYGYTF. The DNA of the CDR3 is TGTGCCAGCAGCTCATCGACGACAGGGTCCTATGGCTACACCTTC.

This chain joins TRBV7-2 and TRBJ2-2; TRBD2 aligns across 15 bases. CDR1 is SGHTA, CDR2 FQGNSA, per germline. Trimming removed 5 bases from V and 8 bases from J; junction bases left unmatched: 12. This CDR3 spans 18 amino acids. The CDR3 is CASSRGTSGRRLGGELFF. In nucleotides, the CDR3 is TGTGCCAGCAGCCGTGGGACTAGCGGGAGGAGGCTAGGTGGGGAGCTGTTTTTT.

As DNA, the CDR3 is TGTGCCATCAGTGAGACAGGGCGGGTCACCTTC. This gives the protein CAISETGRVTF. The chain links TRBV10-3 to TRBJ1-2; D perhaps matches TRBD1 (6 bases). With 2 bases removed from V and 13 bases from J, the gap between germline ends came to 11 bases. The CDR3 loop spans 11 amino acids. Germline V lookup: CDR1 ENHRY, CDR2 SYGVKD.

The rearrangement links TRBV9 to TRBJ1-1; a weak D match, TRBD1 (5 bases). Germline CDR1 is SGDLS and CDR2 is YYNGEE. This CDR3 region has 15 residues. The ends were cut back, 0 bases at V and 8 bases at J, with 17 bases in the middle. CDR3 in DNA: TGTGCCAGCAGCGTAGAAGGGGCGACTGCACCCGAAGCTTTCTTT. Translated, it gives CASSVEGATAPEAFF. Full variable domain (rest looked up from reference TRBV9 and TRBJ1-1): DSGVTQTPKHLITATGQRVTLRCSPRSGDLSVYWYQQSLDQGLQFLIQYYNGEERAKGNILERFSAQQFPDLHSELNLSSLELGDSALYFCASSVEGATAPEAFFGQGTRLTVV.

This chain joins TRBV28 and TRBJ2-3; perhaps TRBD2 as D (6 bases). V lost 6 bases and J lost 2, with 15 bases in between. Germline V CDR1 and CDR2: MDHEN, SYDVKM. The CDR3 runs to 15 residues. The CDR3 DNA reads as TGTGCCAGCAGGGTCGTCGGGGGAATCACAGATACGCAGTATTTT. Amino acids: CASRVVGGITDTQYF.

This rearrangement joins TRBV28 to TRBJ1-1; 9 bases line up with TRBD1. Germline assignment: CDR1 MDHEN and CDR2 SYDVKM. The CDR3 contains 14 residues. With V trimmed by 8 bases and J by 6 bases, 10 bases remained unmatched. DNA of the CDR3: TGTGCCAGCCACACCACAGGGGGCTCCCCTGAAGCTTTCTTT. Translated, it gives CASHTTGGSPEAFF.

This chain connects TRBV19 to TRBJ1-1; D gene uncertain. Trimming removed 2 bases from V and 7 bases from J, with 11 bases in between. The CDR3 has 13 amino acids. CDR1 is LNHDA and CDR2 is SQIVND in the germline V gene (reference sequence). The CDR3 sequence: CASSISVTNEAFF. The DNA for the CDR3 is TGTGCCAGTAGTATAAGCGTTACGAATGAAGCTTTCTTT.

V is TRBV7-2 and J is TRBJ1-2; D possibly corresponds to TRBD1 (6 bases). Trimming shortened V by 1 base and J by 7 bases, and 10 bases separated the two germline ends. There are 13 residues in the CDR3. Germline lookup yields CDR1 SGHTA and CDR2 FQGNSA. The CDR3 DNA sequence: TGTGCCAGCAGCTTAGACAGGGTAGCTGGCTACACCTTC. The encoded protein is CASSLDRVAGYTF.

The chain is built from TRBV5-4 and TRBJ2-7, with D maybe TRBD1 (6 bases). With 0 bases removed from V and 4 bases from J, the gap between germline ends came to 11 bases. The CDR3 extends over 14 amino acids. Per germline, CDR1 SGHNT and CDR2 YYREEE (reference sequence). CDR3 residues: CASSLGQQGYEQYF. The CDR3 DNA sequence: TGTGCCAGCAGCTTGGGCCAACAGGGTTACGAGCAGTACTTC. The variable domain in full, completed from reference TRBV5-4 and TRBJ2-7, reads ETGVTQSPTHLIKTRGQQVTLRCSSQSGHNTVSWYQQALGQGPQFIFQYYREEENGRGNFPPRFSGLQFPNYSSELNVNALELDDSALYLCASSLGQQGYEQYFGPGTRLTVT.

The chain recombines TRBV7-8 with TRBJ1-2; D remains ambiguous. Germline-derived CDR1 and CDR2 are SGHVS and FQNEAQ. This CDR3 has 14 residues. Deletions cut 5 bases from V and 5 bases from J, with 15 bases between. CDR3 sequence (DNA): TGTGCCAGCAGCCCTCCCCTTGGGGAGTATGGCTACACCTTC. Its protein product is CASSPPLGEYGYTF.

The chain combines TRBV5-1 with TRBJ2-1; 9 bases are a match to TRBD2. The CDR3 spans 14 residues. The trim removed 5 bases at V and 5 bases at J, leaving 5 bases unmatched. Germline CDR1 is SGHRS and CDR2 is YFSETQ. Written as DNA, the CDR3 is TGCGCCAGCAGTGGGCTAGCGGGGAACAATGAGCAGTTCTTC. Translating gives CASSGLAGNNEQFF.

The chain is built from TRBV4-3 and TRBJ2-1, with 16 bases matching TRBD2. V trimming: 1 base; J trimming: 2 bases; junction bases outside the gene matches: 11. The CDR3 spans 21 residues. Looked up from germline, CDR1 is LGHNA and CDR2 is YSLEER. CDR3 nucleotide sequence: TGCGCCAGCAGCCAAGCTCCCTTGGGGACTAGCGGGGGGGAACCCTACAATGAGCAGTTCTTC. Residues: CASSQAPLGTSGGEPYNEQFF.

This sequence joins TRBV4-3 and TRBJ1-2; TRBD1 matches 8 bases. The V gene end was trimmed by 0 bases and the J gene end by 5 bases; junction bases not matched to a gene: 11. The CDR3 has 17 residues. Germline lookup yields CDR1 LGHNA and CDR2 YSLEER. DNA for the CDR3: TGCGCCAGCAGCCAAGATCCTGCGGGACAGGTTAGATATGGCTACACCTTC. It codes for CASSQDPAGQVRYGYTF.